One and the same sample provided the 25 T cell receptor beta chains below, sequenced in a study of human T cells and chemical hapten exposure. MiXCR, run by TCRdb on the RACE reads, gives a single entry per CDR3 protein. The sample comprises about 120,000 distinct CDR3 sequences, roughly 13% of which are singletons, and 0.92% rests with the top ten. Specified time point: patch test 1, 2 weeks after DPC sensitization. Treatment here: therapeutic diphenylcyclopropenone sensitization with weekly scalp DPC. The sample consisted of whole blood, taken in connection with sensitization to the hapten diphenylcyclopropenone (DPC). These receptors were taken from a man younger than 30 with alopecia areata. Some clones in this sample may be carry-over from other donors' samples.

V gene TRBV18 combines with J gene TRBJ2-5; D remains ambiguous. This CDR3 has 12 residues. Per the germline V gene, CDR1 is KGHSH and CDR2 is LQKENI. V lost 5 bases to trimming and J lost 3 bases, with 7 bases between them. The CDR3 is CASSFNEETQYF. The CDR3 nucleotides are TGTGCCAGCTCATTTAATGAAGAGACCCAGTACTTC.

The sample holds a few counts of this clonotype. The chain joins TRBV6-2 or TRBV6-3 to TRBJ2-7; no reliable D call. Trimming cost V 4 bases and J 2 bases, with 3 bases left between them. Germline CDR1 and CDR2: MNHEY and SVGEGT. This CDR3 contains 11 residues. DNA for the CDR3: TGTGCCAGCAGTTCCACCTACGAGCAGTACGTC. Amino acid sequence: CASSSTYEQYV.

This clonotype has a count of ten or more. The J gene is TRBJ1-5, the V gene TRBV11-2; tentatively, D is TRBD1 (5 bases). This CDR3 has 13 residues. V dropped 3 bases and J dropped 7 bases, with 10 bases sitting between them. Germline V gene sequence: CDR1 SGHAT, CDR2 FQNNGV. CDR3 amino acids: CASSLRGNQPQHF. The CDR3, as DNA: TGTGCCAGCAGCTTGCGGGGGAACCAGCCCCAGCATTTT.

This chain joins TRBV6-4 and TRBJ2-2; D is unresolved. The CDR3 length is 14 residues. Between the trimmed V and J ends, which lost 4 bases and 1 base, there was a span of 7 bases. In germline, CDR1 is MRHNA, CDR2 SNTAGT. In nucleotides, the CDR3 is TGTGCCAGCAGTGTGAAAGAGAACACCGGGGAGCTGTTTTTT. The encoded protein is CASSVKENTGELFF.

This chain joins TRBV29-1 and TRBJ1-2, with 8 bases fitting TRBD1. The V gene end was trimmed by 6 bases and the J gene end by 2 bases; junction bases not matched to a gene: 14. Germline V CDR1 and CDR2: SQVTM, ANQGSEA. The CDR3 totals 16 residues. CDR3 residues: CSVWTGYMSGNYGYTF. Here the CDR3 DNA reads TGCAGCGTCTGGACAGGGTATATGTCAGGGAACTATGGCTACACCTTC.

The chain employs TRBV6-2 or TRBV6-3 and TRBJ2-2, with D perhaps assigned TRBD1 or TRBD2 (5 bases each). Germline assignment: CDR1 MNHEY and CDR2 SVGEGT. CDR3 length equals 16 residues. V was clipped by 5 bases and J by 0 bases, with 13 bases between them. The CDR3 DNA reads as TGTGCCAGCAGTCGACGGGGCGTCTCGAACACCGGGGAGCTGTTTTTT. Its translation: CASSRRGVSNTGELFF.

This clonotype appeared a few times. The chain recombines TRBV7-3 with TRBJ2-5; 10 bases are a match to TRBD2. V dropped 6 bases and J dropped 0; count of bases not matched to a gene: 1. The germline gives CDR1 SGHTA, CDR2 FQGTGA. This CDR3 has 14 amino acids. CDR3 sequence (DNA): TGTGCCAGCAGACTAGCGGGGAACCAAGAGACCCAGTACTTC. Residues: CASRLAGNQETQYF.

This rearrangement joins TRBV5-6 to TRBJ2-2; D unclear. Germline lookup yields CDR1 SGHDT and CDR2 YYEEEE. V was trimmed by 0 bases and J by 0 bases, leaving 6 bases between them. The CDR3 has 15 amino acids. DNA of the CDR3: TGTGCCAGCAGCTTGGTCAAATCGAACACCGGGGAGCTGTTTTTT. Residues: CASSLVKSNTGELFF. The full variable domain, completed using reference TRBV5-6 and TRBJ2-2, is DAGVTQSPTHLIKTRGQQVTLRCSPKSGHDTVSWYQQALGQGPQFIFQYYEEEERQRGNFPDRFSGHQFPNYSSELNVNALLLGDSALYLCASSLVKSNTGELFFGEGSRLTVL.

Only a few counts were recorded for this clonotype. The chain links TRBV6-2 or TRBV6-3 to TRBJ2-4; 12 bases fit TRBD2. Germline V gives CDR1 MNHEY, CDR2 SVGEGT. With V trimmed by 7 bases and J by 3 bases, 7 bases remained unmatched. This CDR3 region has 16 residues. The CDR3 here is CASKLAGGLDKNIQYF. In DNA, the CDR3 is TGTGCCAGCAAACTAGCGGGGGGTCTAGACAAAAACATTCAGTACTTC.

This clonotype was counted ten times or more. The chain joins TRBV7-2 to TRBJ1-1; D gene uncertain. The ends were cut back, 3 bases at V and 1 base at J, with 12 bases in the middle. The CDR3 has 15 residues. Germline V gene data show CDR1 as SGHTA and CDR2 as FQGNSA. Here the CDR3 DNA reads TGTGCCAGCAGCTTTTTCGGGATTGGGAACACTGAAGCTTTCTTT. Protein: CASSFFGIGNTEAFF.

The chain recombines TRBV27 with TRBJ1-2, with 10 bases lining up with TRBD1. Losses at the gene ends were 10 bases for V and 8 bases for J; bases not matched to a gene: 16. The CDR3 runs to 15 residues. The germline gives CDR1 MNHEY, CDR2 SMNVEV (reference sequence). The CDR3 spells CATSLTGTGASGYTF. The CDR3 DNA is TGTGCCACTTCACTAACCGGGACAGGGGCATCCGGCTACACCTTC.

Turning to this clonotype: A read error may account for a junction end that differs from germline. The chain carries TRBV2 and TRBJ1-1; D unclear. The CDR3 is 9 amino acids. The germline V gene has CDR1 SNHLY and CDR2 FYNNEI. CDR3 residues: CASNSEAFF. DNA for the CDR3: TGTGCCAGCAACAGTGAAGCTTTCTTT.

The chain carries TRBV2 and TRBJ2-6; tentative D call: TRBD2 (5 bases). V lost 4 bases and J 4 bases, leaving 14 bases between the germline ends. Germline assignment: CDR1 SNHLY and CDR2 FYNNEI. The CDR3 has 16 amino acids. CDR3 sequence reads: CASSAERDSGANVLTF. Here the CDR3 DNA reads TGTGCCAGCAGTGCAGAACGGGATTCGGGGGCCAACGTCCTGACTTTC.

The chain couples TRBV11-3 to TRBJ2-1, with D tentatively TRBD2 (7 bases). V gave up 3 bases and J gave up 9 bases, with 15 bases separating them. Germline CDR1 SGHNT, CDR2 YENEEA. This CDR3 is 14 amino acids long. The CDR3 DNA reads TGTGCCAGCAGCTTGCGGGGGCCTATGGGTGAGCAGTTCTTC. Its translation is CASSLRGPMGEQFF.

This chain joins TRBV5-1 and TRBJ1-1; perhaps TRBD1 as D (5 bases). V lost 6 bases to trimming and J lost 1 base, with 13 bases between them. This CDR3 has 14 amino acids. Germline V lookup: CDR1 SGHRS, CDR2 YFSETQ. The CDR3 DNA follows: TGCGCCAGCACGGGACCCACGGCGAACACTGAAGCTTTCTTT. Residues: CASTGPTANTEAFF. Using reference TRBV5-1 and TRBJ1-1 for the parts outside the CDR3, the full variable domain is KAGVTQTPRYLIKTRGQQVTLSCSPISGHRSVSWYQQTPGQGLQFLFEYFSETQRNKGNFPGRFSGRQFSNSRSEMNVSTLELGDSALYLCASTGPTANTEAFFGQGTRLTVV.

This clonotype has just a few counts. The J gene is TRBJ1-2, the V gene TRBV12-3 or TRBV12-4; unclear D gene. Trimming cost V 3 bases and J 0 bases, with 5 bases left between them. This CDR3 comprises 13 residues. CDR3 region: CASSLRTNYGYTF. The DNA for the CDR3 is TGTGCCAGCAGTTTGCGGACTAACTATGGCTACACCTTC.

V usage is TRBV7-2 and J usage is TRBJ1-6; D might be TRBD1 (5 bases). V was clipped by 8 bases and J by 7 bases, with 12 bases between them. Germline V gene lookup returns CDR1 SGHTA and CDR2 FQGNSA. The CDR3 runs 13 residues. The CDR3 loop reads CASEVDKNSPLHF. In DNA form, the CDR3 reads TGTGCCAGCGAGGTGGACAAGAATTCACCCCTCCACTTT.

This clonotype turned up a few times. The chain is built from TRBV12-5 and TRBJ2-1; 7 nucleotides align to TRBD1. Losses at the gene ends were 2 bases for V and 15 bases for J; bases not matched to a gene: 16. The CDR3 consists of 15 residues. The V gene's germline CDR1 is LGHNT and CDR2 FRNRAP. The CDR3, as DNA: TGTGCTAGTGGTTTGTTCATTACGGGCAGGGGGTTGGGGTTCTTC. It specifies CASGLFITGRGLGFF.

V and J are TRBV7-8 and TRBJ1-1; D uncertain. CDR1 SGHVS and CDR2 FQNEAQ come from the germline V gene. The ends were cut back, 5 bases at V and 1 base at J, with 20 bases in the middle. The CDR3 is made up of 17 amino acids. CDR3 residues: CASSLYPPLGGNTEAFF. CDR3 DNA sequence: TGTGCCAGCAGCCTTTACCCCCCGTTGGGTGGGAACACTGAAGCTTTCTTT.

The chain employs TRBV7-9 and TRBJ2-7; D is uncertain. The V gene lost 2 bases and the J gene lost 7 bases, with 12 bases spanning the gap. This CDR3 comprises 13 residues. Germline lookup yields CDR1 SEHNR and CDR2 FQNEAQ (reference sequence). CDR3 residues: CASSLIGLGEQYV. The DNA for the CDR3 is TGTGCCAGCAGCTTAATAGGCCTAGGGGAGCAGTACGTC.

The chain combines TRBV4-3 with TRBJ2-7; D is unresolved. The V end lost 0 bases, the J end lost 3 bases, and 6 bases lay between the germline ends. The CDR3 is 13 amino acids. CDR1 and CDR2 from the germline V gene are LGHNA and YSLEER. The chain's CDR3 is CASSQDVGYEQYV. As DNA, the CDR3 is TGCGCCAGCAGCCAAGACGTGGGCTACGAGCAGTACGTC.

V is TRBV27 and J is TRBJ1-5; D gene unclear. From germline, CDR1 is MNHEY and CDR2 SMNVEV (reference sequence). CDR3 size: 11 residues. The ends were cut back, 6 bases at V and 7 bases at J, with 7 bases in the middle. Written as DNA, the CDR3 is TGTGCCAGCAGCCCAGACCAGCCCCAGCATTTT. It encodes CASSPDQPQHF.

The chain couples TRBV7-9 to TRBJ2-5, with TRBD2 matching 10 bases. J lost 2 bases, V lost 7 bases, and 7 bases had no gene match. The CDR3 sequence is 15 residues long. CDR1 and CDR2 from the germline V gene are SEHNR and FQNEAQ (reference sequence). The CDR3 reads CASILSGGIQETQYF. CDR3 sequence (DNA): TGTGCCAGCATCCTTAGCGGGGGGATACAAGAGACCCAGTACTTC.

V gene TRBV29-1 combines with J gene TRBJ2-5, with 7 nucleotides matching TRBD1. After removal of 7 bases from V and 13 bases from J, the junction contained 12 bases not matched to a gene. There are 11 residues in the CDR3. Germline lookup yields CDR1 SQVTM and CDR2 ANQGSEA. The DNA of the CDR3 is TGCAGCGCCCTGGGACAGACCAGAACGTACTTC. Residues: CSALGQTRTYF.

The CDR3 region is CSVGPRQGPYEQYF. The CDR3 bases are TGCAGCGTTGGACCCCGACAGGGACCCTACGAGCAGTACTTC. This chain uses TRBV29-1 with TRBJ2-7, with 7 bases fitting TRBD1. J was trimmed by 2 bases and V by 4 bases; bases with no gene match: 8. The CDR3 is 14 residues long. Germline V gene lookup returns CDR1 SQVTM and CDR2 ANQGSEA.